This T cell receptor beta chain comes out of a study of blood T cells in healthy people across ages. Next came a second PCR, run for 7 to 11 cycles, which used a sample-barcoded 5' primer along with a J-beta primer mix. Each CDR3 protein gets one entry after TCRdb re-called the 5' RACE reads with MiXCR. The table records 1.2 million to 1.5 million distinct CDR3 sequences, around 39% of them present only once. Peripheral blood, roughly 11 milliliters per donor, was collected. Comment on this clonotype: Its antigen remains unidentified.

The CDR3 spans 14 residues. Trimming shortened V by 0 bases and J by 13 bases, and 19 bases separated the two germline ends. Per the germline V gene, CDR1 is SGHRS and CDR2 is YFSETQ. Whole-study findings and limits: While age rose, TCR beta diversity per million T cells dropped in a roughly linear way.

Source material: blood. This chain uses TRBV5-1 with TRBJ2-5; the D is unclear. This TCR was sampled from a woman aged 18 to 35 in good health. CDR3 in amino acids: CASSLEVGPGLRYF. The CDR3 nucleotides are TGCGCCAGCAGCTTGGAAGTGGGCCCCGGTTTGCGGTACTTC. The whole variable domain, filled in from reference TRBV5-1 and TRBJ2-5, reads KAGVTQTPRYLIKTRGQQVTLSCSPISGHRSVSWYQQTPGQGLQFLFEYFSETQRNKGNFPGRFSGRQFSNSRSEMNVSTLELGDSALYLCASSLEVGPGLRYFGPGTRLLVL.